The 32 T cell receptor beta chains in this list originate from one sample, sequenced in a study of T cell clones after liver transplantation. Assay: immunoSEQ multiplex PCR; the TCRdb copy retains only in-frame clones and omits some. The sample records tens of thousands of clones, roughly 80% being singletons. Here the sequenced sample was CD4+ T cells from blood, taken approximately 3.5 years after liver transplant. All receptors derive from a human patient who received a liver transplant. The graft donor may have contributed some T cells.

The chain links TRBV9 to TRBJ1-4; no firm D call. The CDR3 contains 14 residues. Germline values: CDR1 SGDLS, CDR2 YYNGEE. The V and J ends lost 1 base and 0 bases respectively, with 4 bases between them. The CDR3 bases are TGTGCCAGCAGCGTAAGTGCAACTAATGAAAAACTGTTTTTT. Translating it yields CASSVSATNEKLFF.

CDR3 sequence (DNA): TGTGCCAGCAGCCCACGGAACACCCGCGTCGCTGAAGCTTTCTTT. This encodes CASSPRNTRVAEAFF. The chain carries TRBV7-9 and TRBJ1-1, with no clear D. Germline V gene lookup returns CDR1 SEHNR and CDR2 FQNEAQ (reference sequence). V was shortened by 5 bases and J by 6 bases, with 19 bases between the two germline ends. CDR3 length: 15 residues.

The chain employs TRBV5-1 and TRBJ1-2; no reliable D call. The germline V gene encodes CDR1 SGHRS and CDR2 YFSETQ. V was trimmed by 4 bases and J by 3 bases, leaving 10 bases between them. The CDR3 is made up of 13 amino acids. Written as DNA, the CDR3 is TGCGCCAGCAGCCCGGCCAAGCACTATGGCTACACCTTC. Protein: CASSPAKHYGYTF.

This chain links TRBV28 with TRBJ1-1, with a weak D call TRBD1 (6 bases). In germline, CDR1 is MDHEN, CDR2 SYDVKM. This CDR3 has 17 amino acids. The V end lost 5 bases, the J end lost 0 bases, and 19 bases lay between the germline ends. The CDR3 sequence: CASSLLRWDKMNTEAFF. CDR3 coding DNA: TGTGCCAGCAGTCTACTGCGTTGGGACAAAATGAACACTGAAGCTTTCTTT.

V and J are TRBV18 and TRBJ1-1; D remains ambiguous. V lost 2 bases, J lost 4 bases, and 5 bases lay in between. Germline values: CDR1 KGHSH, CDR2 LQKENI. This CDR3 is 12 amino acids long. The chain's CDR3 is CASSPERTEAFF. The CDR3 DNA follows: TGTGCCAGCTCACCAGAACGCACTGAAGCTTTCTTT.

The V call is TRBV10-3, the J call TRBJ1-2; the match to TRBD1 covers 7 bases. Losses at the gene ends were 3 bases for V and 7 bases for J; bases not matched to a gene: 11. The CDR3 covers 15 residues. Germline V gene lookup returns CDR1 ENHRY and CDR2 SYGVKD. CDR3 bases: TGTGCCATCAGTGAAGACAGGGATTGGGTTGGTGGCTACACCTTC. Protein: CAISEDRDWVGGYTF.

The CDR3 here is CASRSSSYNEQFF. The DNA for the CDR3 is TGTGCCAGCAGAAGTTCCTCCTACAATGAGCAGTTCTTC. This chain joins TRBV2 and TRBJ2-1; D is ambiguous. The germline V and J ends were trimmed by 6 bases and 0 bases, with 6 bases remaining between them. The CDR3 loop spans 13 amino acids. Germline V gene data show CDR1 as SNHLY and CDR2 as FYNNEI.

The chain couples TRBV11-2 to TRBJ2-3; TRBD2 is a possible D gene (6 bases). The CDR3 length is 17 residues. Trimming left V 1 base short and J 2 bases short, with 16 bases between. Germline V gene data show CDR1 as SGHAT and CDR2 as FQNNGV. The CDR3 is CASSLVGWRGSTDTQYF. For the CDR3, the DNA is TGTGCCAGCAGCTTAGTTGGCTGGCGGGGATCCACAGATACGCAGTATTTT. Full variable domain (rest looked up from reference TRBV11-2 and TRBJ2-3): EAGVAQSPRYKIIEKRQSVAFWCNPISGHATLYWYQQILGQGPKLLIQFQNNGVVDDSQLPKDRFSAERLKGVDSTLKIQPAKLEDSAVYLCASSLVGWRGSTDTQYFGPGTRLTVL.

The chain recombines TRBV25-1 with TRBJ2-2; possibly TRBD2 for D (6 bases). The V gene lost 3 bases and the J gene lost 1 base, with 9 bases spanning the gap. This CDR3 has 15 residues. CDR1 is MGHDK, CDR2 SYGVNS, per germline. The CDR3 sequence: CASSDVTRNTGELFF. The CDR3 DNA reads TGTGCCAGCAGTGATGTGACTAGGAACACCGGGGAGCTGTTTTTT.

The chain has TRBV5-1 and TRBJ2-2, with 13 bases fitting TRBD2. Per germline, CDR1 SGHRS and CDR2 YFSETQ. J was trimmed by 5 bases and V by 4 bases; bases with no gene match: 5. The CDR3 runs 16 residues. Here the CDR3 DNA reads TGCGCCAGCAGCGGGTGGACTAGCGGGAGTACCGGGGAGCTGTTTTTT. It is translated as CASSGWTSGSTGELFF.

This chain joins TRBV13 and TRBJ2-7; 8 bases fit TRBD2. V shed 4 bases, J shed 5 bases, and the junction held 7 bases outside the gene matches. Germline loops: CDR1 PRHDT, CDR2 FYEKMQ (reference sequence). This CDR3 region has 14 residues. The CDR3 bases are TGTGCCAGCAGCTCGGCGAGCGGGAGCCACGAGCAGTACTTC. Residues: CASSSASGSHEQYF.

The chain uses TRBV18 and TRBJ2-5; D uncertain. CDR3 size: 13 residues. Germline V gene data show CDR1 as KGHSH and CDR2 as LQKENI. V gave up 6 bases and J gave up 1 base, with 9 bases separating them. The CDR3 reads CASSSSSQETQYF. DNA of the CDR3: TGTGCCAGCTCGTCCTCCAGCCAAGAGACCCAGTACTTC.

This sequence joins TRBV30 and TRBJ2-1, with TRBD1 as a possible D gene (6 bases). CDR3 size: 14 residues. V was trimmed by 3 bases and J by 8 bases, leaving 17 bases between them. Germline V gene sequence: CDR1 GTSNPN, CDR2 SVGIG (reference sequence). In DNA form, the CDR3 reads TGTGCCTGGAGAGTCGGGACACCCGTAGATGAGCAGTTCTTC. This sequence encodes CAWRVGTPVDEQFF.

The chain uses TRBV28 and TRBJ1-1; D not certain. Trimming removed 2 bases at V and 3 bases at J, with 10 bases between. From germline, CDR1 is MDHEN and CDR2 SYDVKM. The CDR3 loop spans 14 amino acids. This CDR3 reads CASSLTLPYTEAFF. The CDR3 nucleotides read TGTGCCAGCAGTTTAACACTGCCCTACACTGAAGCTTTCTTT.

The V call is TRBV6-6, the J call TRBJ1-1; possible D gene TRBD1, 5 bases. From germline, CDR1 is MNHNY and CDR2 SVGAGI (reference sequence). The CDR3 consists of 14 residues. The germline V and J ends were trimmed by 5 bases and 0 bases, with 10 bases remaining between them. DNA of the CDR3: TGTGCCAGCAGTCCGGGACGGATGAACACTGAAGCTTTCTTT. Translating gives CASSPGRMNTEAFF.

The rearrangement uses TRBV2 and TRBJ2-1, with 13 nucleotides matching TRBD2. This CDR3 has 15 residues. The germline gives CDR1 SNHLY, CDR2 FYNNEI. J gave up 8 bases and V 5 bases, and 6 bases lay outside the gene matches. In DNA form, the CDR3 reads TGTGCCAGCAGTCCGACTAGCGGGAGGTTCCATGAGCAGTTCTTC. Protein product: CASSPTSGRFHEQFF.

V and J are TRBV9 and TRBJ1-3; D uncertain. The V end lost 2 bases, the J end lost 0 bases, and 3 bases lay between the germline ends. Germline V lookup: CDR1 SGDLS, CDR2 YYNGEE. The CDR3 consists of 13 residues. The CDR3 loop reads CASSVDSGNTIYF. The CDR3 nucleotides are TGTGCCAGCAGCGTGGACTCTGGAAACACCATATATTTT.

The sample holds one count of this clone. The DNA for the CDR3 is TGCGCCAGCAGCCAAGATGGAGGTCTTGTACGGTACTTC. This codes for CASSQDGGLVRYF. V and J are TRBV4-1 and TRBJ2-4; possible D gene TRBD2, 5 bases. The CDR3 extends over 13 amino acids. Germline CDR1 and CDR2: MGHRA and YSYEKL. Trimming left V 0 bases short and J 15 bases short, with 15 bases between.

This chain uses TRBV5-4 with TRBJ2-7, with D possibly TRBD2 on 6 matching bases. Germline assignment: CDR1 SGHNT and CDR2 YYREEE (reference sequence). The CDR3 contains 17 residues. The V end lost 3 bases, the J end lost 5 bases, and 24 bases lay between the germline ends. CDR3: CASSSTYPGLLSDEQYF. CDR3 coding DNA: TGTGCCAGCAGCTCCACATATCCGGGACTTTTGAGCGACGAGCAGTACTTC.

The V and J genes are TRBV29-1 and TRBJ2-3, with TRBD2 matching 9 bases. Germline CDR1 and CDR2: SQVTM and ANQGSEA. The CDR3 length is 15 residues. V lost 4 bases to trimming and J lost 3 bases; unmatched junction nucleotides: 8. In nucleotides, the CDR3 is TGCAGCGTTGCTGGTGCGGGAGGGCCGACAGATACGCAGTATTTT. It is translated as CSVAGAGGPTDTQYF.

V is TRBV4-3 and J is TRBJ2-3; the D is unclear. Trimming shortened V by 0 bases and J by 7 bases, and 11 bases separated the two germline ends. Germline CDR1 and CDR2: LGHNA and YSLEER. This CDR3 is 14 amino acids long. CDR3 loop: CASSQDKTSHTQYF. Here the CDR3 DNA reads TGCGCCAGCAGCCAAGATAAAACTTCCCATACGCAGTATTTT.

The DNA for the CDR3 is TGTGCCAGCAGCTCGACGGGCCTCTCCAAAAACATTCAGTACTTC. Its protein is CASSSTGLSKNIQYF. V usage is TRBV5-5 and J usage is TRBJ2-4; D is unresolved. CDR3 size: 15 residues. V shed 3 bases and J shed 2 bases, with 12 bases lying between them. The germline CDR1 and CDR2 sequences are SGHKS and YYEKEE (reference sequence).

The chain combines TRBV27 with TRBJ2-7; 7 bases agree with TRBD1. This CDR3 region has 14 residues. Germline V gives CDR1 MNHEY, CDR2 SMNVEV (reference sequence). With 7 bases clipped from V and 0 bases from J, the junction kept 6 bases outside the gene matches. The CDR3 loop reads CASKRDSFSYEQYF. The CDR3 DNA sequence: TGTGCCAGCAAACGGGACAGCTTCTCCTACGAGCAGTACTTC.

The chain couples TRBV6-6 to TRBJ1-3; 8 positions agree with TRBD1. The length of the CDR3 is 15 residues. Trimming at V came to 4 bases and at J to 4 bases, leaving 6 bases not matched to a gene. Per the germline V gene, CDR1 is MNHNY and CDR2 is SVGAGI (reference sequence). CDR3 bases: TGTGCCAGCAGTTTGACAGGGGTGGAAGGAAACACCATATATTTT. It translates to CASSLTGVEGNTIYF.

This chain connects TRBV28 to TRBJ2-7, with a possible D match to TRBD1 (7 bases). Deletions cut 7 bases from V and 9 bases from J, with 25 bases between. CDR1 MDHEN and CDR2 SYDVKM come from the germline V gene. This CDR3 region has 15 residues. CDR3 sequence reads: CASTLRNRGLAGQYF. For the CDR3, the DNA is TGTGCCAGCACCCTAAGGAACAGGGGACTTGCTGGGCAGTACTTC. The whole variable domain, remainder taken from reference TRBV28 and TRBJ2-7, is DVKVTQSSRYLVKRTGEKVFLECVQDMDHENMFWYRQDPGLGLRLIYFSYDVKMKEKGDIPEGYSVSREKKERFSLILESASTNQTSMYLCASTLRNRGLAGQYFGPGTRLTVT.

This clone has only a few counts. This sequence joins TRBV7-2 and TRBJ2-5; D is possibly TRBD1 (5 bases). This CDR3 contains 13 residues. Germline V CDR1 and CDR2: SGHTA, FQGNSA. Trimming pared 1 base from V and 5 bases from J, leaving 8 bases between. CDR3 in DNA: TGTGCCAGCAGCTTAGTTGGGGCGGAGACCCAGTACTTC. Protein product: CASSLVGAETQYF. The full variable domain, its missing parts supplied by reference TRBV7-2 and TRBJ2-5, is GAGVSQSPSNKVTEKGKDVELRCDPISGHTALYWYRQSLGQGLEFLIYFQGNSAPDKSGLPSDRFSAERTGGSVSTLTIQRTQQEDSAVYLCASSLVGAETQYFGPGTRLLVL.

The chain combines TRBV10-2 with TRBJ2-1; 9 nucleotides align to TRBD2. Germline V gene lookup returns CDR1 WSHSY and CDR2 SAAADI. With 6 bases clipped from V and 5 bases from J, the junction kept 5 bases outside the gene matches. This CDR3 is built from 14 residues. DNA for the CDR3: TGCGCCAGCAGAGATAGCGGGAGCCACAATGAGCAGTTCTTC. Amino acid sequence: CASRDSGSHNEQFF.

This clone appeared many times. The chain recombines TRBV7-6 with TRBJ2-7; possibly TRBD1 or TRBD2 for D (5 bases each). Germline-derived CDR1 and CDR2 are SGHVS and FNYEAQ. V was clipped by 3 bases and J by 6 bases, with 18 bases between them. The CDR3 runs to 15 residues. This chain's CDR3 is CASSFTNRGRIEQYF. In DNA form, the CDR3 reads TGTGCCAGCAGCTTTACTAACCGGGGACGGATCGAGCAGTACTTC.

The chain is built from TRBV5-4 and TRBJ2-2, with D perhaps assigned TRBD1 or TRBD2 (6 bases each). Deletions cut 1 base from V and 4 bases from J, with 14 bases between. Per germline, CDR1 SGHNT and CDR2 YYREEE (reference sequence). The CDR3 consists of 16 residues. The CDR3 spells CASSLRGQVGTGELFF. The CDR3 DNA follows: TGTGCCAGCAGCTTGCGGGGGCAGGTGGGCACCGGGGAGCTGTTTTTT.

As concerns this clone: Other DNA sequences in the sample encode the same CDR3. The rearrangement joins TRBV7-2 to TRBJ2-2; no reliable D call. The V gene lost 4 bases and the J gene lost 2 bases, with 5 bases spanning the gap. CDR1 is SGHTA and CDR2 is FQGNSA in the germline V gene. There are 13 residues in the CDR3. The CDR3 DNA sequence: TGTGCCAGCAGCTCACCTAACACCGGGGAGCTGTTTTTT. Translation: CASSSPNTGELFF.

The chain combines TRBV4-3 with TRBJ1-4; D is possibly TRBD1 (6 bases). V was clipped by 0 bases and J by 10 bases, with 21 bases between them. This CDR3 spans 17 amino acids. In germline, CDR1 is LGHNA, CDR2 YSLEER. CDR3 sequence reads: CASSQDQTWGAKGKLFF. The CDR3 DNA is TGCGCCAGCAGCCAAGATCAAACCTGGGGGGCTAAAGGAAAACTGTTTTTT.

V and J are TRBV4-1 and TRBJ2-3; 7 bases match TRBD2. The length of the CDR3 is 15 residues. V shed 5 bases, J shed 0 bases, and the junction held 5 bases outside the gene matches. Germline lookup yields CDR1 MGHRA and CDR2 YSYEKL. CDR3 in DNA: TGCGCCAGCAGCGCACTAGCGCCGAGCACAGATACGCAGTATTTT. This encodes CASSALAPSTDTQYF.